This paragraph covers one T cell receptor (beta chain) sequence. The antigen remains undetermined. Exposure to brentuximab vedotin varied, and each patient had relapsed following autologous stem cell transplantation. TCRdb keeps only in-frame clones here, not all; method: immunoSEQ multiplex PCR. The sample lists some 30,000 clones; approximately 70% were seen once. The source of the sample is a study of PD-1 blockade in classical Hodgkin lymphoma. At the level of the study: Patients were administered nivolumab (3 mg/kg intravenously) every 2 weeks. Study results and caveats: Patients who began taking nivolumab under 1 year after ASCT were left out. Partial responders and progressors had significantly lower baseline TCR diversity.

Germline V gives CDR1 LNHDA, CDR2 SQIVND (reference sequence). The ends were cut back, 3 bases at V and 5 bases at J, with 11 bases in the middle. The CDR3 runs 13 residues. This material consisted of peripheral blood mononuclear cells (PBMCs), taken before the second cycle of nivolumab. The chain uses TRBV19 and TRBJ2-7, with D perhaps matching TRBD1 (5 bases). The sequence was collected from a human donor with classical Hodgkin lymphoma. CDR3 amino acids: CASSIRVFNEQYF. As DNA, the CDR3 is TGTGCCAGTAGTATCAGGGTTTTCAACGAGCAGTACTTC.